These T cell receptor beta chains were read from a single sample in a study. The protocol was immunoSEQ multiplex PCR, while the TCRdb copy is restricted to in-frame clones and leaves out a portion. The sample includes some 70,000 clones, around 93% seen only once; the top ten take under 4.5%. The sequencing input was PBMCs. These receptors originate from a man aged 40-55 years with rheumatoid arthritis. The CDR3 runs from the conserved cysteine through the conserved F or W. Fields, in order: V gene, CDR3 protein.

TRBV6-5	CASSYRGHSSYNEQFF
TRBV2	CASSVQGGTEAFF
TRBV11-3	CASSFGSGSYNEQFF
TRBV19	CASSMDRSSYNEQFF
TRBV19	CASSERDTGLGNGYTF
TRBV18	CASSRTGLTYNEQFF
TRBV29-1	CSVEGDRGKGDEQYF
TRBV30	CAWSRGASNQPQHF
TRBV7-7	CASSRGLGTPYEQYF
TRBV19	CASSPRGGAHKAFF
TRBV6-6	CASRQIGTLNTEAFF
TRBV6-4	CASSASGYNSPLHF
TRBV18	CASSPDGNYEQYF
TRBV5-1	CASSPRDGFSELFF
TRBV2	CASSRDLQFF
TRBV6-5	CASSRQGAKNIQYF
TRBV25-1	CASSDYTGQNNEQFF
TRBV6-5	CASSRDRNTEAFF
TRBV5-1	CASSLKFTGSGNTIYF
TRBV7-2	CASSFLGGNTIYF
TRBV5-4	CASSANKGLMNTEAFF
TRBV2	CASSEVRLAAYEQYF
TRBV4-3	CASSQDDRPTDTQYF
TRBV7-3	CASSLKAGQGSEQYF
TRBV19	CASSIEGTGGSYEQYF
TRBV18	CASSRELNEKLFF
TRBV6-1	CASRGGPRGGNSPLHF
TRBV27	CASSLTTGAADHEQYF
TRBV4-2	CASSETGLWAEAFF
TRBV20-1	CSARGTYEQYF
TRBV7-9	CASSLDSVQGGSPLHF